This T cell receptor beta chain was profiled in a study of blood T cell repertoires in COVID-19. V was trimmed by 2 bases and J by 4 bases, leaving 9 bases between them. CDR3 length equals 15 residues. The germline gives CDR1 MNHEY, CDR2 SVGAGI. Some clones are missing from TCRdb's copy, which holds only in-frame ones; the method was immunoSEQ multiplex PCR. The table shows roughly 280,000 clones, with 86% occurring only once. Sequenced material: peripheral blood. The V gene is TRBV6-5, the J gene TRBJ1-6; no firm D call. This clonotype was obtained from a young man with active or convalescent COVID-19. CDR3 sequence: CASSYVEGYNSPLHF. The CDR3 DNA sequence: TGTGCCAGCAGTTACGTCGAGGGTTATAATTCACCCCTCCACTTT.